This section outlines one TCR beta chain sequence together with its context. Original data processing: The authors estimated nucleated cell counts from reference gene primer amplification. Measured with immunoSEQ multiplex PCR; TCRdb has only the in-frame clones, and not every one. D and trimming were read from the DNA, whereas the V and J calls and clone size are those reported in that table. The repertoire consists of around 300,000 clones, with about 88% occurring once and the leading ten covering about an eighth. These data are taken from a study of blood T cell repertoires in COVID-19. The overall study: From the United States, Italy and Spain came samples of acute and convalescent COVID-19. T cells, B-cell-depleted T cells, or PBMCs provided the cDNA or gDNA that served as material.

V lost 1 base to trimming and J lost 3 bases, with 12 bases between them. The germline V gene encodes CDR1 LNHDA and CDR2 SQIVND (reference sequence). The CDR3 runs 15 residues. Enrollment of patients from Seattle took place during active infection, with longitudinal follow-up. The chain is built from TRBV19 and TRBJ1-1, with D maybe TRBD1 (5 bases). The specimen sequenced was peripheral blood. The sequence derives from a woman between 70 and 85 years old with COVID-19, enrolled during active disease. The CDR3 nucleotides are TGTGCCAGTAGTATAGTCCCAGGGAGGGACACTGAAGCTTTCTTT. Protein: CASSIVPGRDTEAFF.